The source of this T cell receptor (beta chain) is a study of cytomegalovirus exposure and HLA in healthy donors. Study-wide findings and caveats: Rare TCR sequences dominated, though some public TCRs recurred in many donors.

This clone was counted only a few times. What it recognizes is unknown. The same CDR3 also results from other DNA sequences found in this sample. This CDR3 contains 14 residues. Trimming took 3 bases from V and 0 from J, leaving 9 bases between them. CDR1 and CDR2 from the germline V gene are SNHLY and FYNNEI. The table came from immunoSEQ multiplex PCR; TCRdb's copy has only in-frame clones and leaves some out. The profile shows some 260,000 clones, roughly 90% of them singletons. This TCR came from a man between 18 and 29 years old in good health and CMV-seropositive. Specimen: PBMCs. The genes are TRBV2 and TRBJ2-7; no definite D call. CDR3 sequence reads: CASSEALSSYEQYF. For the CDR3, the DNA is TGTGCCAGCAGTGAGGCGTTGAGCTCCTACGAGCAGTACTTC.